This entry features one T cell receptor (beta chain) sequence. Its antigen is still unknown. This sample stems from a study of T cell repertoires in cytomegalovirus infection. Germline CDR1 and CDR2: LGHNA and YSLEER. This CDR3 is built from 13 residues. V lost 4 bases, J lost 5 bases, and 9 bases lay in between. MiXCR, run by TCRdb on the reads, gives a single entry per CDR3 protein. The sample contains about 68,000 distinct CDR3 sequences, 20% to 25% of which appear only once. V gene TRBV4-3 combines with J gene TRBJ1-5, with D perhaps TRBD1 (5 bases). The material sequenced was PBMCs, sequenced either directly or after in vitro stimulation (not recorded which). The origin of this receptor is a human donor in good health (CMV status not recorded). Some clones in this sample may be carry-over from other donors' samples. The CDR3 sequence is CASSRGTYQPQHF. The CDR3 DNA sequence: TGCGCCAGCAGCCGGGGCACCTATCAGCCCCAGCATTTT.